This T cell receptor beta chain emerged from a study of T cell changes during pregnancy in multiple sclerosis. The V gene's germline CDR1 is LGHNA and CDR2 YNFKEQ. This CDR3 region has 12 residues. Produced via immunoSEQ multiplex PCR; TCRdb's table is partial and in-frame only. The sample shows around 60,000 clones, around 89% of them seen only once. With regard to this clone: Compared with germline, one end of the junction differs, possibly owing to a read error.

The TCR comes from a female donor with multiple sclerosis, enrolled in a pregnancy study. Source: peripheral blood, taken in the first trimester of pregnancy. The V gene is TRBV4-2, the J gene TRBJ2-7; no reliable D call. In DNA, the CDR3 is TGTGCCAGCAGCCAAGATGGAGCCAGTAGGAGCTTC. As protein: CASSQDGASRSF.